One sample yielded the 27 T cell receptor beta chains listed below, sequenced in a study of T cell responses to AZD1222 COVID-19 vaccine. Repertoires were generated with immunoSEQ multiplex PCR, while TCRdb's copy carries only in-frame clones and drops some. The sample includes around 150,000 clones, about nine tenths seen only once; the top ten take roughly 3.6%. The sample here was peripheral blood, taken on day 0 of AZD1222 vaccination. The origin of the receptors is an adult in good health.

V gene TRBV27 combines with J gene TRBJ1-1; 7 bases are a match to TRBD1. Germline V lookup: CDR1 MNHEY, CDR2 SMNVEV (reference sequence). The V and J ends lost 6 bases and 3 bases, in that order; junction bases with no gene match: 7. The CDR3 is made up of 14 amino acids. The CDR3 bases are TGTGCCAGCAGCTCGGCAGGGGGGGACACTGAAGCTTTCTTT. It specifies CASSSAGGDTEAFF.

This rearrangement joins TRBV29-1 to TRBJ2-2, with D possibly TRBD1 on 6 matching bases. This CDR3 region has 14 residues. Germline CDR1 is SQVTM and CDR2 is ANQGSEA. V shed 3 bases and J shed 3 bases, with 11 bases lying between them. CDR3 residues: CSVESGAHTGELFF. The CDR3 coding sequence is TGCAGCGTTGAGTCAGGGGCCCACACCGGGGAGCTGTTTTTT.

This clone was recorded only once. This chain links TRBV10-3 with TRBJ2-7; D might be TRBD1 (5 bases). This CDR3 spans 13 amino acids. V lost 11 bases and J 2 bases, leaving 16 bases between the germline ends. Germline V CDR1 and CDR2: ENHRY, SYGVKD. The CDR3 sequence: CAVNRGHPYEQYF. The CDR3 DNA sequence: TGTGCCGTAAACAGAGGACATCCCTACGAGCAGTACTTC.

The DNA of the CDR3 is TGTGCCAGCAGCCAGGGACAGGGGAATGAAAAACTGTTTTTT. The encoded protein is CASSQGQGNEKLFF. This chain joins TRBV7-9 and TRBJ1-4; 10 bases map to TRBD1. Trimming removed 5 bases from V and 5 bases from J; junction bases left unmatched: 2. This CDR3 spans 14 amino acids. The germline V gene encodes CDR1 SEHNR and CDR2 FQNEAQ (reference sequence).

The chain is built from TRBV27 and TRBJ1-1; no clear D. V dropped 2 bases and J dropped 5 bases, with 15 bases sitting between them. CDR1 and CDR2 from the germline V gene are MNHEY and SMNVEV (reference sequence). The CDR3 has 15 residues. The CDR3 protein is CASSLTFPGMTEAFF. CDR3 coding DNA: TGTGCCAGCAGTTTAACCTTCCCCGGGATGACTGAAGCTTTCTTT.

V usage is TRBV6-5 and J usage is TRBJ2-2; 7 bases are a match to TRBD2. Looked up from germline, CDR1 is MNHEY and CDR2 is SVGAGI. There are 15 residues in the CDR3. V was clipped by 8 bases and J by 3 bases; unmatched bases: 9. The CDR3 bases are TGTGCCAGCGGTCGCAGCGCGGGGGACACCGGGGAGCTGTTTTTT. Translating gives CASGRSAGDTGELFF.

The rearrangement uses TRBV7-2 and TRBJ1-4; D is perhaps TRBD1 (6 bases). Germline V gene sequence: CDR1 SGHTA, CDR2 FQGNSA. The length of the CDR3 is 15 residues. V was cut by 5 bases and J by 3 bases, with 13 bases left in between. The CDR3 bases are TGTGCCAGCAGCGTATCCAGGGGAGCTAATGAAAAACTGTTTTTT. This codes for CASSVSRGANEKLFF.

The chain has TRBV9 and TRBJ2-1, with TRBD2 identical over 10 bases. CDR1 is SGDLS, CDR2 YYNGEE, per germline. This CDR3 spans 15 amino acids. V trimming: 0 bases; J trimming: 5 bases; junction bases outside the gene matches: 2. The CDR3, as DNA: TGTGCCAGCAGCGTAGCTAGCGGGAGCCACAATGAGCAGTTCTTC. It codes for CASSVASGSHNEQFF. Combining the CDR3 with reference TRBV9 and TRBJ2-1 gives the whole variable domain DSGVTQTPKHLITATGQRVTLRCSPRSGDLSVYWYQQSLDQGLQFLIQYYNGEERAKGNILERFSAQQFPDLHSELNLSSLELGDSALYFCASSVASGSHNEQFFGPGTRLTVL.

DNA for the CDR3: TGTGCCAGCAGCACCCGGGGTGGCGAAAAACTGTTTTTT. Protein sequence: CASSTRGGEKLFF. The chain couples TRBV3-1 (or the pseudogene TRBV3-2) to TRBJ1-4; D remains ambiguous. The CDR3 is made up of 13 amino acids. With 5 bases removed from V and 8 bases from J, the gap between germline ends came to 12 bases. CDR1 LGHDT and CDR2 YNNKEL come from the germline V gene (reference sequence).

The rearrangement uses TRBV30 and TRBJ1-1; tentatively, D is TRBD1 (6 bases). V lost 6 bases and J 6 bases, leaving 14 bases between the germline ends. Germline CDR1 and CDR2: GTSNPN and SVGIG (reference sequence). The CDR3 totals 12 residues. The CDR3 nucleotides are TGTGCCTGCACTGTCCGGGGGCCTGAAGCTTTCTTT. Protein sequence: CACTVRGPEAFF.

V usage is TRBV7-9 and J usage is TRBJ1-3; unclear D gene. Trimming left V 2 bases short and J 0 bases short, with 8 bases between. The CDR3 runs 15 residues. Germline assignment: CDR1 SEHNR and CDR2 FQNEAQ (reference sequence). CDR3: CASSLQAGSGNTIYF. The CDR3 nucleotides are TGTGCCAGCAGCTTACAGGCCGGCTCTGGAAACACCATATATTTT.

This clone was observed a handful of times. The genes are TRBV5-1 and TRBJ1-1; TRBD1 aligns across 9 bases. V trimming: 1 base; J trimming: 0 bases; junction bases outside the gene matches: 16. The CDR3 runs to 20 residues. Per the germline V gene, CDR1 is SGHRS and CDR2 is YFSETQ. This CDR3 is CASSLTLSIRWTGVNTEAFF. In nucleotides, the CDR3 is TGCGCCAGCAGCTTGACTCTTTCGATTCGATGGACAGGGGTGAACACTGAAGCTTTCTTT.

The chain combines TRBV29-1 with TRBJ1-1; possibly TRBD1 for D (5 bases). Trimming pared 7 bases from V and 1 base from J, leaving 13 bases between. This CDR3 has 13 amino acids. Looked up from germline, CDR1 is SQVTM and CDR2 is ANQGSEA. The CDR3 loop reads CSAGWGSNTEAFF. CDR3 nucleotide sequence: TGCAGCGCGGGGTGGGGGTCGAACACTGAAGCTTTCTTT.

V and J are TRBV5-4 and TRBJ1-2; D is unresolved. Germline V gene data show CDR1 as SGHNT and CDR2 as YYREEE (reference sequence). The CDR3 totals 13 residues. Trimming took 1 base from V and 7 from J, leaving 11 bases between them. CDR3 residues: CASSLWGGGGYTF. DNA for the CDR3: TGTGCCAGCAGCTTGTGGGGTGGTGGTGGCTACACCTTC.

The chain employs TRBV30 and TRBJ1-1; the D is unclear. This CDR3 spans 12 amino acids. The germline CDR1 and CDR2 sequences are GTSNPN and SVGIG (reference sequence). Trimming stripped 2 bases from V and 5 bases from J, with 9 bases between. The CDR3 here is CAWSRRDTEAFF. In DNA form, the CDR3 reads TGTGCCTGGAGTCGTAGGGATACTGAAGCTTTCTTT.

The J gene is TRBJ2-3, the V gene TRBV4-1; 11 bases line up with TRBD2. The germline V gene encodes CDR1 MGHRA and CDR2 YSYEKL. Trimming cost V 3 bases and J 6 bases; bases outside gene matches: 5. CDR3 size: 15 residues. In DNA form, the CDR3 reads TGCGCCAGCAGCCAGGCGGGACTAGCGGCGGATACGCAGTATTTT. This sequence encodes CASSQAGLAADTQYF.

This chain links TRBV3-1 (or the pseudogene TRBV3-2) with TRBJ2-1, with TRBD2 identical over 8 bases. The CDR3 has 14 residues. Germline V gene sequence: CDR1 LGHDT, CDR2 YNNKEL (reference sequence). Germline trimming cut 3 bases from V and 7 bases from J; bases unmatched to any gene: 5. As DNA, the CDR3 is TGTGCCAGCAGCCAGGGACTAGTGGGTAATGAGCAGTTCTTC. This gives the protein CASSQGLVGNEQFF.

The CDR3 coding sequence is TGTTCCGATCCCCCCGGACAGGGGGTCGAGCAGTACTTC. Translated: CSDPPGQGVEQYF. The chain employs TRBV6-4 and TRBJ2-7; 10 bases match TRBD1. The CDR3 consists of 13 residues. Germline CDR1 MRHNA, CDR2 SNTAGT.

This chain joins TRBV24-1 and TRBJ2-3; 12 bases are a match to TRBD2. Germline V CDR1 and CDR2: KGHDR, SFDVKD. There are 17 residues in the CDR3. V dropped 3 bases and J dropped 5; count of bases not matched to a gene: 8. The chain's CDR3 is CATSDPLAGGSGDTQYF. The CDR3 bases are TGTGCCACCAGTGATCCGCTAGCGGGAGGGTCGGGAGATACGCAGTATTTT.

The chain links TRBV2 to TRBJ2-3; 10 positions agree with TRBD2. From germline, CDR1 is SNHLY and CDR2 FYNNEI. Trimming took 5 bases from V and 2 from J; bases not matched to a gene: 4. The CDR3 is made up of 15 amino acids. The CDR3 loop reads CASSTSGANTDTQYF. The CDR3 bases are TGTGCCAGCAGTACTAGCGGGGCCAACACAGATACGCAGTATTTT.

CDR3 loop: CASRLSQRGSYEQYF. In DNA, the CDR3 is TGTGCCAGCAGACTGTCGCAGCGGGGCTCCTACGAGCAGTACTTC. The chain joins TRBV28 to TRBJ2-7, with 7 bases aligning to TRBD2. V shed 6 bases, J shed 0 bases, and the junction held 8 bases outside the gene matches. The CDR3 runs to 15 residues. Per germline, CDR1 MDHEN and CDR2 SYDVKM.

The sample holds one count of this clone. The V gene is TRBV12-5, the J gene TRBJ2-5; D might be TRBD1 or TRBD2, each matching 5 bases. Germline values: CDR1 LGHNT, CDR2 FRNRAP. Trimming took 4 bases from V and 3 from J, leaving 12 bases between them. CDR3 length: 14 residues. This CDR3 is CASGWDRGEETQYF. The DNA for the CDR3 is TGTGCTAGTGGTTGGGATAGGGGAGAAGAGACCCAGTACTTC.

The chain recombines TRBV11-3 with TRBJ2-2; possibly TRBD1 or TRBD2 for D (5 bases each). This CDR3 has 13 residues. Per germline, CDR1 SGHNT and CDR2 YENEEA. With 4 bases removed from V and 11 bases from J, the gap between germline ends came to 14 bases. The CDR3 coding sequence is TGTGCCAGCAGCTGGGACCCCCGGGTCGAGCTGTTTTTT. It specifies CASSWDPRVELFF.

V usage is TRBV19 and J usage is TRBJ2-2, with 8 positions matching TRBD1. J gave up 6 bases and V 4 bases, and 13 bases lay outside the gene matches. The CDR3 consists of 17 residues. Germline CDR1 LNHDA, CDR2 SQIVND (reference sequence). This CDR3 reads CASSKGPGGGGAGELFF. CDR3 DNA sequence: TGTGCCAGTAGTAAAGGCCCAGGGGGCGGTGGCGCCGGGGAGCTGTTTTTT.

The chain uses TRBV6-6 and TRBJ1-5; 7 bases agree with TRBD1. The germline V gene encodes CDR1 MNHNY and CDR2 SVGAGI (reference sequence). This CDR3 has 13 amino acids. V dropped 6 bases and J dropped 6; count of bases not matched to a gene: 5. Written as DNA, the CDR3 is TGTGCCAGCAGCCGACAGGGAAGTCAGCCCCAGCATTTT. Amino acids: CASSRQGSQPQHF.

This rearrangement joins TRBV6-1 to TRBJ2-3, with D maybe TRBD1 (6 bases). This CDR3 region has 12 residues. Germline CDR1 is MNHNS and CDR2 is SASEGT. Trimming took off 6 bases at V and 5 bases at J, with 9 bases between the two ends. CDR3 in DNA: TGTGCCAGCAGCACGACAGGAGATACGCAGTATTTT. Protein: CASSTTGDTQYF.

V and J are TRBV9 and TRBJ2-5; D perhaps matches TRBD1 (6 bases). Germline V gives CDR1 SGDLS, CDR2 YYNGEE. With 0 bases removed from V and 3 bases from J, the gap between germline ends came to 9 bases. The CDR3 sequence is 14 residues long. CDR3 loop: CASSVEGGEETQYF. In DNA form, the CDR3 reads TGTGCCAGCAGCGTAGAAGGGGGAGAAGAGACCCAGTACTTC.